This T cell receptor (beta chain) was recorded in a study of T cells in women clearing cervical HPV infection listed by TCRdb under 2018. Regarding the study in general: The cases were some 27 women with histologically confirmed HPV16-related CIN3 or worse, and 2 of these cases were invasive cancers. In the parent cohort, approximately 9,400 women aged 18 or older were enrolled in Guanacaste, Costa Rica, during about 1993 to 1995 and were followed for roughly 7 years. The controls were some 23 women whose single incident HPV16 infection cleared within 12 months with no development of precancer or cancer. Cases had a median age of about 35 years and controls had a median age of approximately 38, with no significant differences in baseline characteristics. Nested within Costa Rica's Guanacaste HPV Natural History Study, an exploratory proof-of-principle case-control study compared TCR repertoires across cervical HPV16 outcomes. Cases and controls were matched on year of sample collection and on age within five years. For cases, a median interval of about 150 days, with an interquartile range of 90 to 200 days, was observed between lesion detection and blood sampling. Blood from cases was collected at the visit where the lesion was first found, while blood from controls was collected once the infection could no longer be detected. Because only a few women had HLA typing data, the possibility that HLA type acted as a confounder could not be ruled out. Five blinded duplicates per group were added as quality controls, giving 60 or so samples: approximately 50 participants and approximately ten replicates.

Every participant had a single incident cervical HPV16 infection, and prevalent HPV16 infections were excluded. Cervical HPV DNA was detected with MY09/MY11 PCR, and genotyping was done with dot-blot hybridization. Approximately 15 mL of heparinized blood were centrifuged, and the buffy coat was aliquoted, frozen at -30°C, then stored at -80°C. QIAGEN kits were used to extract genomic DNA from buffy coat specimens. TCR beta CDR3 regions were amplified by multiplex PCR using the immunoSEQ assay from an average of 1200 ng genomic DNA per sample. The assay corrected primer bias using a complete synthetic TCR repertoire to establish an amplification baseline. Amplicons were sequenced on the Illumina platform. Processing in the source paper ran as follows. Sequences were error-corrected by clustering with frequency ratios and a modified nearest-neighbor algorithm, then analyzed in the immunoSEQ Analyzer with IMGT gene definitions. TCR richness and evenness were averaged over 20 rarefaction repeats at each rarefaction depth, excluding samples with fewer sequences than the depth. Wilcoxon rank sum tests with FDR correction were used to compare V, D and J gene relative abundances between the groups. An intraclass correlation of approximately 96% for TCR richness and an average of about 73% across over 65 gene segments were obtained from the blinded duplicates. The immuneACCESS repertoire file appears here via TCRdb, limited to in-frame rearrangements. These files lack a portion of the clones; in checked studies, under half of the deficit traces to unresolved V genes, and the cause of the others is not known. V, J and clone size are taken as reported in that table, and D and trimming were inferred from the DNA itself. The sample table holds about 39,000 clones. About 5.8% of the sample is taken by the ten largest.

Paper-wide results and their limitations: The cross-sectional design could not show whether associations preceded infection or resulted from it; effector/memory subsets and HPV-specific T cells were not isolated. CIN3+ cases had significantly higher TCR repertoire richness than controls across sequencing depths, but evenness did not differ between the groups. Random forest classifiers combining richness and V gene abundances distinguished cases from controls with an estimated AUC of approximately 0.8. Cases had lower TRBV6-7 relative abundance than controls (about 0.1% versus 0.15%; Bonferroni P = 0.0008). Because T-cell numbers per sample were unknown, differences in richness could reflect varying T-cell content rather than repertoire biology.

As for this clone: There is no known antigen for this receptor. Read data end 3 residues before the CDR3 end; the end is taken from the germline J gene.

The junction shows trimming of 2 bases on V and 4 bases on J, and the gene matches do not reach 5 bases of it. CDR1 is given as DFQATT and CDR2 as SNEGSKA, both from the germline V gene (reference sequence). The CDR3 starts with the cysteine, ends with the phenylalanine, and has 14 residues. The DNA covers only part of the CDR3, 33 bases in frame from base 1. The sequence was obtained from a woman aged 18 to 75 with a cervical HPV16 infection that either progressed to CIN3+ or cleared (not recorded which). The chain is assembled from TRBV20-1 and TRBJ1-5; the junction holds 7 bases that match TRBD1. Sequences were obtained from blood buffy coat. The CDR3 corresponds to CSARLTGINQPQHF. The sequenced CDR3 bases are TGCAGTGCTAGACTGACAGGGATAAATCAGCCC.